The 9 T cell receptor beta chains presented below share a single source sample, sequenced in a study of CD8 T cells in ankylosing spondylitis. TCRdb re-called the 5' RACE reads through MiXCR, storing one row per CDR3 protein. The repertoire holds 200,000 to 250,000 distinct CDR3 sequences, with around a quarter as singletons. The source material was blood, either unsorted or a sorted T cell fraction (not recorded which). These receptors all come from a male donor with ankylosing spondylitis or in good health (not recorded which).

At least ten counts were recorded for this clonotype. The chain employs TRBV5-1 and TRBJ1-5, with D uncertain. Trimming shortened V by 4 bases and J by 4 bases, and 9 bases separated the two germline ends. This CDR3 region has 13 residues. CDR1 and CDR2 (germline): SGHRS, YFSETQ. In nucleotides, the CDR3 is TGCGCCAGCAGCCCAGGAAGAAATCAGCCCCAGCATTTT. Its translation is CASSPGRNQPQHF.

The rearrangement links TRBV5-1 to TRBJ2-7, with D hard to call. The V end was cut by 0 bases, the J end by 5 bases, with 12 bases between. This CDR3 is built from 14 residues. The germline V gene has CDR1 SGHRS and CDR2 YFSETQ. The CDR3 protein is CASSLAVPRHEQYF. In DNA form, the CDR3 reads TGCGCCAGCAGCTTGGCCGTACCCAGGCACGAGCAGTACTTC.

This clonotype was seen ten or more times. This chain joins TRBV20-1 and TRBJ2-5, with TRBD2 identical over 8 bases. Per germline, CDR1 DFQATT and CDR2 SNEGSKA (reference sequence). The CDR3 extends over 16 amino acids. V dropped 2 bases and J dropped 1; count of bases not matched to a gene: 9. The CDR3 spells CSARRGAGVGQETQYF. CDR3 nucleotide sequence: TGCAGTGCTAGACGAGGAGCGGGAGTGGGCCAAGAGACCCAGTACTTC.

This clonotype was detected many times. The chain carries TRBV4-3 and TRBJ2-3, with 10 bases aligning to TRBD2. Germline V gene sequence: CDR1 LGHNA, CDR2 YSLEER. J lost 4 bases, V lost 0 bases, and 7 bases had no gene match. The CDR3 covers 17 residues. The CDR3 bases are TGCGCCAGCAGCCAAGATTATGGGACTAGCGTCGCAGATACGCAGTATTTT. Amino acid sequence: CASSQDYGTSVADTQYF.

This clonotype was observed a single time. V and J are TRBV11-2 and TRBJ2-7; weak D call: TRBD2 (6 bases). Germline assignment: CDR1 SGHAT and CDR2 FQNNGV. The CDR3 consists of 15 residues. Trimming stripped 5 bases from V and 4 bases from J, with 18 bases between. CDR3 nucleotides: TGTGCCAGCAGCCCAAGTAGACTAGTTCAGTACGAGCAGTACTTC. Amino acid sequence: CASSPSRLVQYEQYF.

This clonotype was counted a few times. CDR3 DNA sequence: TGCAGTGCGCCGGGCCCCTACCAAGAGACCCAGTACTTC. Translation: CSAPGPYQETQYF. The chain carries TRBV20-1 and TRBJ2-5; D is uncertain. The CDR3 spans 13 residues. With 6 bases removed from V and 0 bases from J, the gap between germline ends came to 11 bases. The germline CDR1 and CDR2 sequences are DFQATT and SNEGSKA (reference sequence).

Concerning this clonotype: A much larger clone lies one base from this, so it may be a read error. The V and J genes are TRBV12-3 or TRBV12-4 and TRBJ2-7, with 10 bases lining up with TRBD2. V lost 8 bases and J lost 6; bases outside the gene matches: 10. CDR3 length equals 14 residues. CDR3: CASGPAGGPFEQYF. In DNA, the CDR3 is TGTGCCAGCGGGCCAGCGGGAGGGCCGTTCGAGCAGTACTTC.

This clonotype occurred many times. V and J are TRBV6-2 or TRBV6-3 and TRBJ2-6, with 8 bases matching TRBD2. The CDR3 is 16 residues long. After removal of 6 bases from V and 2 bases from J, the junction contained 6 bases not matched to a gene. The germline V gene has CDR1 MNHEY and CDR2 SVGEGT. CDR3 sequence (DNA): TGTGCCAGCAGGGAAGCGGGAGTAGCTGGGGCCAACGTCCTGACTTTC. Translation: CASREAGVAGANVLTF.

The CDR3 sequence is CASSVQGVNTEAFF. CDR3 nucleotides: TGTGCCAGCAGCGTACAGGGAGTGAACACTGAAGCTTTCTTT. The genes are TRBV6-1 and TRBJ1-1; D possibly corresponds to TRBD1 (6 bases). The CDR3 sequence is 14 residues long. The ends were cut back, 6 bases at V and 0 bases at J, with 11 bases in the middle. In germline, CDR1 is MNHNS, CDR2 SASEGT.